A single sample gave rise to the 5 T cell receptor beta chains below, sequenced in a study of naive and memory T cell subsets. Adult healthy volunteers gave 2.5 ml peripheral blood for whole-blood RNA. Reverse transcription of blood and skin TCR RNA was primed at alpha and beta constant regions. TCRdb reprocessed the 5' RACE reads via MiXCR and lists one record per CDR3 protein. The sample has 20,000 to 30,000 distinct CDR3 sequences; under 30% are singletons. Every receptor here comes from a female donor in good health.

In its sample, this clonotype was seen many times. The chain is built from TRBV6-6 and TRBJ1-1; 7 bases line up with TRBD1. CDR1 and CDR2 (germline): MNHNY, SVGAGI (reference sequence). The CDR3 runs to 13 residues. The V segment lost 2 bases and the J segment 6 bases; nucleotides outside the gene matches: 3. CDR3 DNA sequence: TGTGCCAGCAGTTACCCCCAGGGGGCTGAAGCTTTCTTT. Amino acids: CASSYPQGAEAFF.

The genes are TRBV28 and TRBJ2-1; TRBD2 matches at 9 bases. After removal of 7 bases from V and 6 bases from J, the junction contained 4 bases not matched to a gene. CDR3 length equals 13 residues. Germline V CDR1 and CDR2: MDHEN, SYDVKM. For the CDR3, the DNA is TGTGCCAGCAAGCTAGCGGGGCGCAATGAGCAGTTCTTC. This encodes CASKLAGRNEQFF. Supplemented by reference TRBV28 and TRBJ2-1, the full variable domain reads DVKVTQSSRYLVKRTGEKVFLECVQDMDHENMFWYRQDPGLGLRLIYFSYDVKMKEKGDIPEGYSVSREKKERFSLILESASTNQTSMYLCASKLAGRNEQFFGPGTRLTVL.

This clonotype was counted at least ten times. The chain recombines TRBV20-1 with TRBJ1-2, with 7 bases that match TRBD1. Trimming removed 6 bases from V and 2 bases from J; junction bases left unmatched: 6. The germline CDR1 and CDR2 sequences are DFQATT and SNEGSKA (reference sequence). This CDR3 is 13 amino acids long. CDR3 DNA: TGCAGTGCGAGTAACAGGGGAAACTATGGCTACACCTTC. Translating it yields CSASNRGNYGYTF.

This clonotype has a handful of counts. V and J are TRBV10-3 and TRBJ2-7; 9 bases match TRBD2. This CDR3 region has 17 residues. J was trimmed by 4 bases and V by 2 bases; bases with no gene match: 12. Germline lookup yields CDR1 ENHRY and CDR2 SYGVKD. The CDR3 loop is CAISEPGDASGDYEQYF. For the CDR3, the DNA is TGTGCCATCAGTGAGCCGGGGGATGCTAGCGGGGATTACGAGCAGTACTTC.

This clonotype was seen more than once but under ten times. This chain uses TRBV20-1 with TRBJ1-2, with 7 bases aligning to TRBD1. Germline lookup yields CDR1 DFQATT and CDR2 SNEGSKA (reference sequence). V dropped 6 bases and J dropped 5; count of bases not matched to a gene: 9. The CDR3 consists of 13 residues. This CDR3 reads CSAKWDSSYGYTF. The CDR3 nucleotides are TGCAGTGCCAAGTGGGACAGTAGTTATGGCTACACCTTC.